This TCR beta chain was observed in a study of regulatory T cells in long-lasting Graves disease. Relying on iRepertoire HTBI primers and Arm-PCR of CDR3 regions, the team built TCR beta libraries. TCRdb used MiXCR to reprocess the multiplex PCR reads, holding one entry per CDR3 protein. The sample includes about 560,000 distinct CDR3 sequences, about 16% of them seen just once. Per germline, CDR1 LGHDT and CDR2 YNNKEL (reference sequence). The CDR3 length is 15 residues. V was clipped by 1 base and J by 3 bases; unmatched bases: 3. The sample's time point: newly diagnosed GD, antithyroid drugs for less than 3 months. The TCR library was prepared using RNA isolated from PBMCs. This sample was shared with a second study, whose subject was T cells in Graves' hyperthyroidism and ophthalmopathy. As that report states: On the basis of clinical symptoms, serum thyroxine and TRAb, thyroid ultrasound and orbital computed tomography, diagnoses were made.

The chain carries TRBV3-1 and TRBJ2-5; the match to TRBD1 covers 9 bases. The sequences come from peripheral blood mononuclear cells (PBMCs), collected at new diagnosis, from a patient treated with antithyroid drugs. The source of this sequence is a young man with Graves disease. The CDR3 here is CASSQGGQGEETQYF. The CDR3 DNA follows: TGTGCCAGCAGCCAAGGGGGACAGGGAGAAGAGACCCAGTACTTC.